These T cell receptor beta chains were read from a single sample in a study of T cell responses to AZD1222 COVID-19 vaccine. Produced via immunoSEQ multiplex PCR; TCRdb's table is partial and in-frame only. The profile shows 65,000 to 75,000 clones, more than 75% of them singletons. Material: peripheral blood, obtained 28 days after the second dose of the MenACWY control vaccine. These receptors originate from an adult who received the MenACWY meningococcal vaccine as a control. Both conserved end residues are part of each CDR3. A D gene is named only where the DNA matches it firmly. Only some rows state a clone size, as once, few, many or a class for expanded clones.

J	V	D	size	CDR3	DNA
TRBJ1-5	TRBV18	-	-	CASSSPGDADPQHF	TGTGCCAGCTCCTCCCCGGGGGATGCGGATCCCCAGCATTTT
TRBJ2-7	TRBV4-3	TRBD2	-	CASSPGTSAFIDEQYF	TGCGCCAGCAGCCCGGGGACTAGCGCCTTCATCGACGAGCAGTACTTC
TRBJ1-6	TRBV6-5	-	-	CASNVLSSYNSPLHF	TGTGCCAGCAATGTCTTGAGCTCCTATAATTCACCCCTCCACTTT
TRBJ2-6	TRBV6-6	TRBD1	-	CASSPSGQGVLTGANVLTF	TGTGCCAGCAGTCCTAGCGGACAGGGGGTTTTAACTGGGGCCAACGTCCTGACTTTC
TRBJ1-5	TRBV30	-	-	CAWALGSKWPQHF	TGTGCCTGGGCCTTGGGCAGCAAGTGGCCCCAGCATTTT
TRBJ1-2	TRBV21-1	-	-	CASASQANYGYTF	TGTGCCAGCGCGTCACAGGCTAACTATGGCTACACCTTC
TRBJ2-5	TRBV28	TRBD1	-	CASSFNRGAETQYF	TGTGCCAGCAGTTTCAACAGGGGCGCGGAGACCCAGTACTTC
TRBJ2-2	TRBV5-1	TRBD1	-	CASSLWGQGAGTGELFF	TGCGCCAGCAGCTTGTGGGGACAGGGGGCCGGCACCGGGGAGCTGTTTTTT
TRBJ1-6	TRBV9	-	-	CASSRRGENSPLHF	TGTGCCAGCAGCCGCCGAGGGGAAAATTCACCCCTCCACTTT
TRBJ1-3	TRBV7-9	TRBD1	-	CASSLTGEGNTIYF	TGTGCCAGCAGCCTAACAGGGGAGGGAAACACCATATATTTT
TRBJ2-5	TRBV19	-	-	CASNSQNQETQYF	TGTGCCAGTAACTCCCAGAACCAAGAGACCCAGTACTTC
TRBJ2-7	TRBV29-1	TRBD2	-	CSVEVGRFPYEQYF	TGCAGCGTTGAAGTCGGGAGGTTCCCCTACGAGCAGTACTTC
TRBJ1-2	TRBV19	-	-	CASSIARTFYGYTF	TGTGCCAGTAGTATAGCGCGGACCTTCTATGGCTACACCTTC
TRBJ2-7	TRBV6-5	TRBD2	-	CASSGLAGDYEQYF	TGTGCCAGCAGCGGACTAGCGGGGGACTACGAGCAGTACTTC
TRBJ2-7	TRBV5-1	TRBD2	-	CASSPKVLAEIFEQYF	TGCGCCAGCAGCCCCAAGGTCCTAGCGGAAATTTTCGAGCAGTACTTC
TRBJ2-7	TRBV3-1/TRBV3-2	-	once	CASSKTGREQYF	TGTGCCAGCAGCAAGACAGGCCGGGAGCAGTACTTC
TRBJ2-2	TRBV9	-	-	CASSTRANRDDTGELFF	TGTGCCAGCAGCACGCGAGCGAACCGGGACGACACCGGGGAGCTGTTTTTT
TRBJ1-2	TRBV5-1	-	-	CASSLTTDTYHGYTF	TGCGCCAGCAGCTTAACGACAGATACCTATCATGGCTACACCTTC
TRBJ1-1	TRBV14	-	-	CASSTRQENTEAFF	TGTGCCAGCAGCACTCGACAGGAGAACACTGAAGCTTTCTTT
TRBJ1-5	TRBV4-1	TRBD1	-	CASSHPPRDRNQPQHF	TGCGCCAGCAGCCATCCCCCCCGGGACAGAAATCAGCCCCAGCATTTT
TRBJ2-1	TRBV4-1	TRBD2	-	CASSQAGGPHEQFF	TGCGCCAGCAGCCAAGCGGGAGGGCCCCATGAGCAGTTCTTC
TRBJ1-1	TRBV9	-	-	CASSPSGRNTEAFF	TGTGCCAGCAGCCCCTCCGGGCGGAACACTGAAGCTTTCTTT
TRBJ1-2	TRBV19	-	-	CASSRVDGYTF	TGTGCCAGTAGCCGGGTAGATGGCTACACCTTC
TRBJ1-1	TRBV7-9	-	-	CASSLASLNTEAFF	TGTGCCAGCAGCTTAGCCAGTTTGAACACTGAAGCTTTCTTT